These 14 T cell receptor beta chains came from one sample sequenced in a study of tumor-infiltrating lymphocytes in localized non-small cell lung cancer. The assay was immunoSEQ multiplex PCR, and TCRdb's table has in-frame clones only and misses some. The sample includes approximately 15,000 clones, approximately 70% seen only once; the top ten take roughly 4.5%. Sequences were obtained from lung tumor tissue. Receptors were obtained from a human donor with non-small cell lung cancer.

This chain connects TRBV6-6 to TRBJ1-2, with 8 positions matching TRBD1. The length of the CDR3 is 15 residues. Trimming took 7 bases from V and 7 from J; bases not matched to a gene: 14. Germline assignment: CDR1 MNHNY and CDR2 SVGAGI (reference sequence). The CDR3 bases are TGTGCCAGCACGGACGTTGGACAGGGCGTGGGTGGCTACACCTTC. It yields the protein CASTDVGQGVGGYTF.

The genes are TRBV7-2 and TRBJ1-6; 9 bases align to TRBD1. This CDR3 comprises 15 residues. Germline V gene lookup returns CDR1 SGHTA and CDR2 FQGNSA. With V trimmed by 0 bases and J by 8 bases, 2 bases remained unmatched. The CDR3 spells CASSLAGQGYSPLHF. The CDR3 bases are TGTGCCAGCAGCTTAGCGGGACAGGGCTATTCACCCCTCCACTTT.

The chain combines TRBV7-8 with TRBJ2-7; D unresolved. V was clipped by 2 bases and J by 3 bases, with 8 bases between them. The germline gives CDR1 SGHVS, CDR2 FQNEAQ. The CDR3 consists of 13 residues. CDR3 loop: CASSLNSFYEQYF. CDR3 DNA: TGTGCCAGCAGCTTAAACAGCTTCTACGAGCAGTACTTC.

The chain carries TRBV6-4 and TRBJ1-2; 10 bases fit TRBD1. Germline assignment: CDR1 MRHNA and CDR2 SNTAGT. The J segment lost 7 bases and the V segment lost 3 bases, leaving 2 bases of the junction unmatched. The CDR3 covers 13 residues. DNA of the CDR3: TGTGCCAGCAGTGATTGGACAGGGGGTGGCTACACCTTC. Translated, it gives CASSDWTGGGYTF.

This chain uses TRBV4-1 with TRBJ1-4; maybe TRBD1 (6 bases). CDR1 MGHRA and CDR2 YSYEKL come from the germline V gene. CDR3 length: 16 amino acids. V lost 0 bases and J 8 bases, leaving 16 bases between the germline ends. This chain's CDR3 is CASSQEGAWGDEKLFF. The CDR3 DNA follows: TGCGCCAGCAGCCAAGAGGGGGCTTGGGGCGACGAAAAACTGTTTTTT.

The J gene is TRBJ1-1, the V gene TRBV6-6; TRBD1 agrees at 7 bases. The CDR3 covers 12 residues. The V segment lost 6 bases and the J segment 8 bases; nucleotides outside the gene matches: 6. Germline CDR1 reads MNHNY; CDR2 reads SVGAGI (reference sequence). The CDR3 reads CASRGTEAEAFF. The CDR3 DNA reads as TGTGCCAGCAGGGGGACAGAAGCCGAAGCTTTCTTT.

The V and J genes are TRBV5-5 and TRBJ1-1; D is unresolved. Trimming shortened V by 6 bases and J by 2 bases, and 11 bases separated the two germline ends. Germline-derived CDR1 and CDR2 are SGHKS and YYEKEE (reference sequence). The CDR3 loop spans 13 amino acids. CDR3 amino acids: CASTWQDNTEAFF. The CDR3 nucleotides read TGTGCCAGCACTTGGCAGGATAACACTGAAGCTTTCTTT.

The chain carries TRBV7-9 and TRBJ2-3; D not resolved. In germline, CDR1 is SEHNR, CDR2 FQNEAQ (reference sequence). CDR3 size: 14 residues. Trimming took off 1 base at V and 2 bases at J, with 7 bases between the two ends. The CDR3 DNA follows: TGTGCCAGCAGCTTAGTAGCAACCACAGATACGCAGTATTTT. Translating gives CASSLVATTDTQYF.

This CDR3 reads CASSLRGGSNQPQHF. Written as DNA, the CDR3 is TGTGCCAGCAGCCTGCGGGGGGGTAGCAATCAGCCCCAGCATTTT. This chain links TRBV5-6 with TRBJ1-5; possible D gene TRBD1, 5 bases. Trimming cost V 4 bases and J 0 bases, with 11 bases left between them. This CDR3 spans 15 amino acids. Germline CDR1 and CDR2: SGHDT and YYEEEE. The whole variable domain, filled in from reference TRBV5-6 and TRBJ1-5, reads DAGVTQSPTHLIKTRGQQVTLRCSPKSGHDTVSWYQQALGQGPQFIFQYYEEEERQRGNFPDRFSGHQFPNYSSELNVNALLLGDSALYLCASSLRGGSNQPQHFGDGTRLSIL.

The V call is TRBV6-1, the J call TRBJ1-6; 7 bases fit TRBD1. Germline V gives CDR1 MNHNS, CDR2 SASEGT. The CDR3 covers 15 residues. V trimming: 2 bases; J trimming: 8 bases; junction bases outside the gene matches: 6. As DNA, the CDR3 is TGTGCCAGCAGTGAATACCGTCAGGGGGATTCACCCCTCCACTTT. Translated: CASSEYRQGDSPLHF.

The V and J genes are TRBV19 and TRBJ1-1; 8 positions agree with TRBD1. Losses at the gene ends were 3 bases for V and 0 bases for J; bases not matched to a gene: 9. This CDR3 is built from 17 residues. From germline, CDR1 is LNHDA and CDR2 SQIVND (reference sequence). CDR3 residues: CASSIRGTGFMNTEAFF. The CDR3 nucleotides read TGTGCCAGTAGTATCCGTGGGACAGGTTTCATGAACACTGAAGCTTTCTTT.

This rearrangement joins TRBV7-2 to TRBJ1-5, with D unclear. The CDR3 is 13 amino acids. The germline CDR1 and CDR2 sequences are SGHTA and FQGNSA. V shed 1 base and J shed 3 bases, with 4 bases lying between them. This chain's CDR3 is CASSLGYNQPQHF. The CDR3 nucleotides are TGTGCCAGCAGCTTAGGGTACAATCAGCCCCAGCATTTT.

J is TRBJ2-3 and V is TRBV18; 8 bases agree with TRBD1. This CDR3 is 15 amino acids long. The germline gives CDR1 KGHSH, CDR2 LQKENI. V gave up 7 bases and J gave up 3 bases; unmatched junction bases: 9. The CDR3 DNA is TGTGCCAGCTTGAAGACAGGACAGGGAACAGATACGCAGTATTTT. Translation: CASLKTGQGTDTQYF.

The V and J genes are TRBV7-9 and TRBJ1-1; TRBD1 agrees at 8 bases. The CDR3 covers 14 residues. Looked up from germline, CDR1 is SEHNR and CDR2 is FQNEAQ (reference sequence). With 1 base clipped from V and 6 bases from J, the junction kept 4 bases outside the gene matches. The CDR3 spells CASSLGQGLAEAFF. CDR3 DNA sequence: TGTGCCAGCAGCTTAGGACAGGGGTTGGCTGAAGCTTTCTTT.